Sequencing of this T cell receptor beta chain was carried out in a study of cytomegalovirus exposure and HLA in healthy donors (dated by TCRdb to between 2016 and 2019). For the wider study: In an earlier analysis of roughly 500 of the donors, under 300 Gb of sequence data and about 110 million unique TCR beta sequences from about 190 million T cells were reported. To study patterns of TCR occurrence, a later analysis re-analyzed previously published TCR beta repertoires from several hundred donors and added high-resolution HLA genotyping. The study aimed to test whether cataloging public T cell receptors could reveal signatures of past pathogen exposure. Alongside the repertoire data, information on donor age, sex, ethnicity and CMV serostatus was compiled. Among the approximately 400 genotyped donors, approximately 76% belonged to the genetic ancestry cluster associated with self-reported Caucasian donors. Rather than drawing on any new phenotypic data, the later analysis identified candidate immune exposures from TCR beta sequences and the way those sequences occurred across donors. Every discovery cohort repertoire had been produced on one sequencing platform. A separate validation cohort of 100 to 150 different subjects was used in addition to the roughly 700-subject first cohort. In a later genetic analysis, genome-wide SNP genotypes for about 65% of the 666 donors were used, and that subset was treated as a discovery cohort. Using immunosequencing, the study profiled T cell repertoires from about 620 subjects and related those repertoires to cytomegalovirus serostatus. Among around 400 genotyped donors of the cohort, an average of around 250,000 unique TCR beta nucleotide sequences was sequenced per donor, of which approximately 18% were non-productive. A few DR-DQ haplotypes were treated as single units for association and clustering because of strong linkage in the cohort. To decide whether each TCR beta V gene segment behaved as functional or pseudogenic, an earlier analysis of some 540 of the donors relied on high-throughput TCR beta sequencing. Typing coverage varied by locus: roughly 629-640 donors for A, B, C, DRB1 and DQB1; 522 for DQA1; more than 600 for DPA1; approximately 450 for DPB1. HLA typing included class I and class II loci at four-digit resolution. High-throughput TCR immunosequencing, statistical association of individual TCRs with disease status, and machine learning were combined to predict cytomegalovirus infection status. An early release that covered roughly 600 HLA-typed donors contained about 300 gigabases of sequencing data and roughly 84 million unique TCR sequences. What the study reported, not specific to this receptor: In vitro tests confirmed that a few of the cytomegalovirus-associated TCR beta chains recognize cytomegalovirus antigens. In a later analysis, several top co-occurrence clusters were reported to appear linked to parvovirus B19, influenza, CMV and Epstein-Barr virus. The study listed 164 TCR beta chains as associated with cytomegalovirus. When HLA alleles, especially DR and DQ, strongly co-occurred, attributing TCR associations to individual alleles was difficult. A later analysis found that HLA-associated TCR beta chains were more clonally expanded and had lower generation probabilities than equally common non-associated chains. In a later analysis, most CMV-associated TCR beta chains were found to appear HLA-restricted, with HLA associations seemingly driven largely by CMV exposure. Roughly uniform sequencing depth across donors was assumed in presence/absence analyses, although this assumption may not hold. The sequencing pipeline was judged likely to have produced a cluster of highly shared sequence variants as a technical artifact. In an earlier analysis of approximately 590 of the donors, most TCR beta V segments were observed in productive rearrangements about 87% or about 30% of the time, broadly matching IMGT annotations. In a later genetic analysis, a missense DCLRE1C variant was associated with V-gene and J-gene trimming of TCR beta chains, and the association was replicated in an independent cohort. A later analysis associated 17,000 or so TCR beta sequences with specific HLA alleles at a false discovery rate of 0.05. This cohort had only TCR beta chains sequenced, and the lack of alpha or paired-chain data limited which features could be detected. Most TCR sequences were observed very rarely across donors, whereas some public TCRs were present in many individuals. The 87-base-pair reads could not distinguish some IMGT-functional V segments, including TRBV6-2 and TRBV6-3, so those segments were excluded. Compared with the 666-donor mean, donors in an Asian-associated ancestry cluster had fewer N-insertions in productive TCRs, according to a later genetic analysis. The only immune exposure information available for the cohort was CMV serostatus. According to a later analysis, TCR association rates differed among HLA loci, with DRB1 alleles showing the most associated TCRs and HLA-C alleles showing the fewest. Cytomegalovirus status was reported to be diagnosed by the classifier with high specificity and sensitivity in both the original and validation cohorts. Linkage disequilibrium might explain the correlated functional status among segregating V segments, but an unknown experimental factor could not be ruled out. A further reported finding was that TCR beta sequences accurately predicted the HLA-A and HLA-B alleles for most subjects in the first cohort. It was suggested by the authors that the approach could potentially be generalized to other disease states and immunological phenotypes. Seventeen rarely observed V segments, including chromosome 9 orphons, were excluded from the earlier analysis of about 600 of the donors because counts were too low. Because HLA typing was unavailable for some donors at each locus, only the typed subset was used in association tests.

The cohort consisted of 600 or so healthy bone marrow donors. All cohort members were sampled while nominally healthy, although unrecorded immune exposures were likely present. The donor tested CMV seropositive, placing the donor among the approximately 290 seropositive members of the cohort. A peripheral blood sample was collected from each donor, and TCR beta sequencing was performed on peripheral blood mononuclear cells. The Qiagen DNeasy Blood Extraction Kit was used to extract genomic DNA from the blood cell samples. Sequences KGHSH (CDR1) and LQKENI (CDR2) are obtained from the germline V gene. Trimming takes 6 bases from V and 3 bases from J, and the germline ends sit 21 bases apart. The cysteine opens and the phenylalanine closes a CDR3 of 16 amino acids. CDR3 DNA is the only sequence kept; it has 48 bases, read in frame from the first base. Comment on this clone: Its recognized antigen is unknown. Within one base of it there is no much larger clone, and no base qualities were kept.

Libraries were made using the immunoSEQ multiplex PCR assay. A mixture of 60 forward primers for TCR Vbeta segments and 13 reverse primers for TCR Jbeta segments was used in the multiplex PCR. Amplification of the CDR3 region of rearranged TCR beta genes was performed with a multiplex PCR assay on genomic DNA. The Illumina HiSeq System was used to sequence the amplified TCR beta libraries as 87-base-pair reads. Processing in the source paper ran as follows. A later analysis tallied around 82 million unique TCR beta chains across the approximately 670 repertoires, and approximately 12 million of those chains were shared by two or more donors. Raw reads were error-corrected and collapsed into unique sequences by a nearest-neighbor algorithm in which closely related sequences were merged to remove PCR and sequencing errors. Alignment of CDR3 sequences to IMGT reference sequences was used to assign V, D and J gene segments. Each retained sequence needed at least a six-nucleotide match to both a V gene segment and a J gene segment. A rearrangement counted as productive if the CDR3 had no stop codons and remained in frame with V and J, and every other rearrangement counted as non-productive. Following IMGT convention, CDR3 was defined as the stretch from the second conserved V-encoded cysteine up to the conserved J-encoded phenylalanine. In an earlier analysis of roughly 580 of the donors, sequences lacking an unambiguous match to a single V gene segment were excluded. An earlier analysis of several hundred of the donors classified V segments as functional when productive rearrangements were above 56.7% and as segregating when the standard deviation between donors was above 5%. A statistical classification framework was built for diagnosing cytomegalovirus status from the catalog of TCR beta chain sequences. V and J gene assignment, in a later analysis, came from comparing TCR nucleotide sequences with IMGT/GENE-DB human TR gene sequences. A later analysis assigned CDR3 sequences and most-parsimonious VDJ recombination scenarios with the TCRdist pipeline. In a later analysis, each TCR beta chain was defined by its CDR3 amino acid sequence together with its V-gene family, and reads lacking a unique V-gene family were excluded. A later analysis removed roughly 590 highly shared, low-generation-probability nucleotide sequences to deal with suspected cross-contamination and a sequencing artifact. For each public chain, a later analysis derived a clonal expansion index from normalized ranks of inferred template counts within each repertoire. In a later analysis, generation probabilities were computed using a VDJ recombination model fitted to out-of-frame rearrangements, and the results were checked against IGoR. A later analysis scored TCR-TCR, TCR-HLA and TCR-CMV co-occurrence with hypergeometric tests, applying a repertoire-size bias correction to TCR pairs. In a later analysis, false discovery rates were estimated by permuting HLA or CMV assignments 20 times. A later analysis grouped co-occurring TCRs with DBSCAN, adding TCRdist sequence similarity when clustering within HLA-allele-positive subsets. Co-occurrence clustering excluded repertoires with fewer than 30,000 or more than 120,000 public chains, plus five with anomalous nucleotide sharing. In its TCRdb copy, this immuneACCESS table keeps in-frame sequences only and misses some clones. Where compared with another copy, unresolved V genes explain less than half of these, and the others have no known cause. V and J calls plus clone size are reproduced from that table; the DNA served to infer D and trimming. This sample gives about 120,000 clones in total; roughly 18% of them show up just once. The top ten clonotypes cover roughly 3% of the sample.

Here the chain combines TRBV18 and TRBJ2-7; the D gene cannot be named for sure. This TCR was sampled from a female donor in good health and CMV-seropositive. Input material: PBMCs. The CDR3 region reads CASSLGAAPLLYEQYF. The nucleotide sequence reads TGTGCCAGCTCCCTCGGAGCTGCCCCTTTACTCTACGAGCAGTACTTC.